This T cell receptor (beta chain) was sequenced in a study of OX40 agonist ivuxolimab in advanced cancers. The assay was immunoSEQ multiplex PCR, and TCRdb's table has in-frame clones only and misses some. Of tens of thousands of clones in the sample, 80% to 90% were seen once. The material was CD4+ or CD8+ T cells sorted from blood, obtained in a trial of the OX40 agonist ivuxolimab. The receptor was derived from an adult with an advanced solid tumor such as melanoma, head and neck, liver or kidney cancer.

The CDR3 spells CASRGTSGGYNEQFF. The DNA for the CDR3 is TGTGCCAGCAGAGGGACTAGCGGGGGCTACAATGAGCAGTTCTTC. This chain links TRBV6-1 with TRBJ2-1; 14 bases line up with TRBD2. The trim removed 6 bases at V and 3 bases at J, leaving 1 base unmatched. Germline lookup yields CDR1 MNHNS and CDR2 SASEGT. CDR3 length: 15 residues.